The 6 T cell receptor beta chains in this list originate from one sample, sequenced in a study of cytomegalovirus exposure and HLA in healthy donors. Clones were read by immunoSEQ multiplex PCR, and TCRdb kept only the in-frame ones, dropping some. There are 150,000 to 200,000 clones in the sample; approximately 80% occur only once, and about 2% lies in the top ten. The sequenced sample was PBMCs. The receptors were sampled from a young man in good health and CMV-seropositive.

This chain joins TRBV19 and TRBJ2-5, with 12 bases fitting TRBD2. This CDR3 has 15 amino acids. Germline loops: CDR1 LNHDA, CDR2 SQIVND (reference sequence). With V trimmed by 1 base and J by 5 bases, 2 bases remained unmatched. Written as DNA, the CDR3 is TGTGCCAGTAGTATAGTCGGGACTAGCGGGGAGACCCAGTACTTC. Its translation: CASSIVGTSGETQYF.

The chain recombines TRBV29-1 with TRBJ1-2, with 9 nucleotides matching TRBD1. The CDR3 runs to 13 residues. With V trimmed by 6 bases and J by 8 bases, 10 bases remained unmatched. Germline V CDR1 and CDR2: SQVTM, ANQGSEA. DNA for the CDR3: TGCAGCGTCAGGGGACAGGGACCGGGGGGCTACACCTTC. Translation: CSVRGQGPGGYTF.

This clone was observed a handful of times. The DNA of the CDR3 is TGTGCCAGCAGTGTGGGACTAGCGGGGGGACAAGAGACCCAGTACTTC. Translating gives CASSVGLAGGQETQYF. The chain is built from TRBV6-4 and TRBJ2-5; 15 bases are a match to TRBD2. Germline V gives CDR1 MRHNA, CDR2 SNTAGT. The ends lost 4 bases at V and 2 bases at J; junction bases unmatched: 2. The CDR3 spans 16 residues.

A single count supports this clone. The rearrangement links TRBV10-1 to TRBJ1-2; TRBD1 agrees at 7 bases. After removal of 3 bases from V and 6 bases from J, the junction contained 16 bases not matched to a gene. Germline loops: CDR1 WNHNN, CDR2 SYGVQD (reference sequence). This CDR3 comprises 17 residues. This CDR3 reads CASSESPGQPLPNGYTF. The DNA of the CDR3 is TGCGCCAGCAGTGAATCCCCGGGACAGCCATTGCCCAATGGCTACACCTTC.

CDR3 coding DNA: TGCGCCAGCAGCCAAGGACTAGTTTATGAGCAGTTCTTC. Translated, it gives CASSQGLVYEQFF. The gene calls are TRBV4-3 and TRBJ2-1, with D possibly being TRBD2 (6 bases). CDR1 is LGHNA and CDR2 is YSLEER in the germline V gene. The germline V and J ends were trimmed by 1 base and 8 bases, with 9 bases remaining between them. CDR3 length equals 13 residues.

V and J are TRBV5-1 and TRBJ2-5, with a tentative D call TRBD1 (6 bases). This CDR3 has 14 residues. Trimming removed 4 bases at V and 0 bases at J, with 10 bases between. The germline V gene has CDR1 SGHRS and CDR2 YFSETQ. The CDR3 region has the DNA TGCGCCAGCAGCATAGGGGGTGACCAAGAGACCCAGTACTTC. This sequence encodes CASSIGGDQETQYF.